The T cell receptor beta chain under discussion was sequenced for a study of T cell responses to AZD1222 COVID-19 vaccine. Details on this clone: Its antigen remains unidentified.

Study-level results: Repertoires were collected only later (after the peak T cell response had occurred). Seropositive at baseline were only a handful of AZD1222 recipients. Unmutated regions of variants are reportedly targeted by nearly half of spike-specific TCRs.

TCRdb keeps only in-frame clones here, not all; method: immunoSEQ multiplex PCR. The table includes some 180,000 clones, nearly 95% detected once. The CDR3 is 16 residues long. The germline gives CDR1 SGDLS, CDR2 YYNGEE. Trimming took off 3 bases at V and 0 bases at J, with 14 bases between the two ends. V is TRBV9 and J is TRBJ2-3, with D possibly matching TRBD1 (5 bases). Sample: peripheral blood, taken 28 days after the second AZD1222 dose. The TCR was taken from an adult who received the AZD1222 COVID-19 vaccine. The chain's CDR3 is CASSDPRDSSTDTQYF. The CDR3, as DNA: TGTGCCAGCAGCGACCCCAGGGATTCTAGCACAGATACGCAGTATTTT.